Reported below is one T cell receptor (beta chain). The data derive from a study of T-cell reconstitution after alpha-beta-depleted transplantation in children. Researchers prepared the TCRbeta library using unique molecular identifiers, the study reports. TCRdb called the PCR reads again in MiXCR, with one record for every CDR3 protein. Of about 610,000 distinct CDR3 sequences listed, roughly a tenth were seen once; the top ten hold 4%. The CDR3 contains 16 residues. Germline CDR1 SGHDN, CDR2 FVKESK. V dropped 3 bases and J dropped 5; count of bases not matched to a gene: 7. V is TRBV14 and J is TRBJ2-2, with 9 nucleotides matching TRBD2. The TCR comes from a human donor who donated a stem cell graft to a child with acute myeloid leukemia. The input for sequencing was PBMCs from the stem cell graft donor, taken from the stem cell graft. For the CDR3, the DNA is TGTGCCAGCAGCCAGGTTCTAGCGGGACCTACCGGGGAGCTGTTTTTT. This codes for CASSQVLAGPTGELFF.